This TCR beta chain derives from a study of blood T cell repertoires in COVID-19. Study-wide background: Donors in the United States, Italy and Spain gave samples during acute or convalescent COVID-19. Sample material is recorded as cDNA or gDNA derived from T cells, B-cell-depleted T cells, or PBMCs.

In the source study's methods: Counts of nucleated cells, estimated from reference gene primer amplification, were obtained. Method: immunoSEQ multiplex PCR; TCRdb's copy keeps in-frame clones and lacks some. V and J calls and clone size come straight from that table; D and trimming were deduced from the DNA. The sample consists of more than 150,000 clones, approximately 90% of them appearing once. Deletions cut 2 bases from V and 7 bases from J, with 6 bases between. The CDR3 is 12 amino acids. The germline V gene encodes CDR1 LNHDA and CDR2 SQIVND (reference sequence). The sequenced material came from peripheral blood. The source is a woman between 18 and 29 years old who had recovered from COVID-19. The chain combines TRBV19 with TRBJ2-1; D gene ambiguous. The CDR3 nucleotides are TGTGCCAGTAGTATATCGGTGAATGAGCAGTTCTTC. Protein: CASSISVNEQFF.